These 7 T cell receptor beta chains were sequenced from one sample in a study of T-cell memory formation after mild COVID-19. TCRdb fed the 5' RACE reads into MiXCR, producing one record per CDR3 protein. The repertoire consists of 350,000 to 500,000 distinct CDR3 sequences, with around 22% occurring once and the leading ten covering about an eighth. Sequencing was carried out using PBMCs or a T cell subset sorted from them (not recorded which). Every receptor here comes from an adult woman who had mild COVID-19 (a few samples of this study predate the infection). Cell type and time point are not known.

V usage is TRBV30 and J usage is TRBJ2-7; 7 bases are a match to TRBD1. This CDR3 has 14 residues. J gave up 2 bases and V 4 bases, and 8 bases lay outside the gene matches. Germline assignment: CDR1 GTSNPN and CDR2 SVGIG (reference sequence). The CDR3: CAWTGDRSAYEQYF. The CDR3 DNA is TGTGCCTGGACCGGGGACAGATCCGCCTACGAGCAGTACTTC.

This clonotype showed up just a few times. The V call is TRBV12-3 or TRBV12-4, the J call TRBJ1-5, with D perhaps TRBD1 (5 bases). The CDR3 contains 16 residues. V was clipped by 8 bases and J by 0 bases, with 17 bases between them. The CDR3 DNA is TGTGCCAGCTCCCGTGATCCAGGGTATAGCAATCAGCCCCAGCATTTT. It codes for CASSRDPGYSNQPQHF.

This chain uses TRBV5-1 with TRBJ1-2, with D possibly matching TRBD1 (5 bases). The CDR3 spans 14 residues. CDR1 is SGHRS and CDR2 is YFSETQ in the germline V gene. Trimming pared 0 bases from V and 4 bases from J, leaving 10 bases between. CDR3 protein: CASSLEWGTYGYTF. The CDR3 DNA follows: TGCGCCAGCAGCTTGGAATGGGGGACCTATGGCTACACCTTC.

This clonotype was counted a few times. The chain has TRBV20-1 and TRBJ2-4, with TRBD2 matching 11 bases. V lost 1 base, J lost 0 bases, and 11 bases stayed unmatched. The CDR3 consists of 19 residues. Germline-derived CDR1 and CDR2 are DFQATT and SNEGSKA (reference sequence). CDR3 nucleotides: TGCAGTGCTAGAGGGCTAGCGGGAGGACCCCTTCTAGCCAAAAACATTCAGTACTTC. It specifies CSARGLAGGPLLAKNIQYF.

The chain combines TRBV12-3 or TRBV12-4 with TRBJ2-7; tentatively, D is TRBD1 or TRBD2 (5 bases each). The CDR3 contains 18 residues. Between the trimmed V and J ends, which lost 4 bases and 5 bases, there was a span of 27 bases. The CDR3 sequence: CASSSSRVGEQEGDEQYF. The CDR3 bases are TGTGCCAGCAGTTCTAGTCGGGTGGGGGAGCAAGAAGGCGACGAGCAGTACTTC.

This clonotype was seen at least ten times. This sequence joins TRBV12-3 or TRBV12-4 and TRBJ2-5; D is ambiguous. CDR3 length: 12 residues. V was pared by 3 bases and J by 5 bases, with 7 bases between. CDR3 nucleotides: TGTGCCAGCAGTTTGCTGCGGGAGACCCAGTACTTC. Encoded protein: CASSLLRETQYF.

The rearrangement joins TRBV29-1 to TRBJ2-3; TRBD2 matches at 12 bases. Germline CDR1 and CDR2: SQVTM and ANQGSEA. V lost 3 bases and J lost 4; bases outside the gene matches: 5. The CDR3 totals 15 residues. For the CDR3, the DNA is TGCAGCGTTGATTTCCCTAGCGGGAGGGCAGATACGCAGTATTTT. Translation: CSVDFPSGRADTQYF.